The 30 T cell receptor beta chains reported below all come from one sample, sequenced in a study of T cell responses to AZD1222 COVID-19 vaccine. Clones were read by immunoSEQ multiplex PCR, and TCRdb kept only the in-frame ones, dropping some. This table has some 97,000 clones, around 90% appearing once. This sample comprised peripheral blood, obtained on day 0 of AZD1222 vaccination. The receptors originated from an adult in good health.

The chain is built from TRBV27 and TRBJ2-1; 9 bases align to TRBD1. Germline V gene lookup returns CDR1 MNHEY and CDR2 SMNVEV (reference sequence). The CDR3 is 15 residues long. With V trimmed by 6 bases and J by 1 base, 4 bases remained unmatched. The CDR3 DNA reads TGTGCCAGCAGCTGGACAGGGGTGTCCTACAATGAGCAGTTCTTC. Encoded protein: CASSWTGVSYNEQFF.

J is TRBJ1-2 and V is TRBV19; D gene uncertain. The CDR3 is 14 amino acids. Germline V lookup: CDR1 LNHDA, CDR2 SQIVND (reference sequence). V shed 0 bases and J shed 4 bases, with 9 bases lying between them. The CDR3 is CASSIEGYGYGYTF. The CDR3 DNA follows: TGTGCCAGTAGTATAGAGGGGTACGGCTATGGCTACACCTTC. Complete variable domain (other parts from reference TRBV19 and TRBJ1-2): DGGITQSPKYLFRKEGQNVTLSCEQNLNHDAMYWYRQDPGQGLRLIYYSQIVNDFQKGDIAEGYSVSREKKESFPLTVTSAQKNPTAFYLCASSIEGYGYGYTFGSGTRLTVV.

V and J are TRBV6-5 and TRBJ2-7, with D perhaps TRBD1 (5 bases). V was trimmed by 5 bases and J by 4 bases, leaving 12 bases between them. Germline CDR1 MNHEY, CDR2 SVGAGI. This CDR3 contains 13 residues. The CDR3 is CASSRRGLYEQYF. CDR3 bases: TGTGCCAGCAGTAGAAGGGGCTTGTACGAGCAGTACTTC.

This chain uses TRBV18 with TRBJ2-2; D perhaps matches TRBD2 (5 bases). CDR1 KGHSH and CDR2 LQKENI come from the germline V gene. Trimming removed 0 bases at V and 3 bases at J, with 11 bases between. CDR3 length equals 16 residues. DNA of the CDR3: TGTGCCAGCTCACCACCCGGCGGGCCCTACACCGGGGAGCTGTTTTTT. Amino acids: CASSPPGGPYTGELFF. Supplemented by reference TRBV18 and TRBJ2-2, the full variable domain reads NAGVMQNPRHLVRRRGQEARLRCSPMKGHSHVYWYRQLPEEGLKFMVYLQKENIIDESGMPKERFSAEFPKEGPSILRIQQVVRGDSAAYFCASSPPGGPYTGELFFGEGSRLTVL.

This clone was seen more than once but under ten times. The chain couples TRBV7-9 to TRBJ1-2; 10 bases match TRBD1. From germline, CDR1 is SEHNR and CDR2 FQNEAQ (reference sequence). J lost 6 bases, V lost 1 base, and 8 bases had no gene match. This CDR3 region has 16 residues. The CDR3 coding sequence is TGTGCCAGCAGCTTAGGGGACAGGGGATTGTTTGATGGCTACACCTTC. Residues: CASSLGDRGLFDGYTF.

V is TRBV25-1 and J is TRBJ2-1; TRBD2 aligns across 8 bases. This CDR3 is 15 amino acids long. Germline V lookup: CDR1 MGHDK, CDR2 SYGVNS. Trimming cost V 8 bases and J 7 bases; bases outside gene matches: 13. CDR3 region: CASVQRGGRINEQFF. CDR3 DNA: TGTGCCAGCGTCCAGAGAGGCGGGAGGATAAATGAGCAGTTCTTC. The entire variable domain, with the rest obtained from reference TRBV25-1 and TRBJ2-1, is as follows: EADIYQTPRYLVIGTGKKITLECSQTMGHDKMYWYQQDPGMELHLIHYSYGVNSTEKGDLSSESTVSRIRTEHFPLTLESARPSHTSQYLCASVQRGGRINEQFFGPGTRLTVL.

V and J are TRBV29-1 and TRBJ1-6, with D possibly being TRBD1 (5 bases). This CDR3 comprises 16 residues. V was cut by 7 bases and J by 0 bases, with 16 bases left in between. In germline, CDR1 is SQVTM, CDR2 ANQGSEA. CDR3 in amino acids: CSDPRQRVSYNSPLHF. CDR3 sequence (DNA): TGCAGCGACCCGAGACAGAGGGTCTCCTATAATTCACCCCTCCACTTT.

The rearrangement joins TRBV7-9 to TRBJ1-1, with D unclear. CDR3 length: 13 amino acids. CDR1 SEHNR and CDR2 FQNEAQ come from the germline V gene (reference sequence). V was shortened by 2 bases and J by 5 bases, with 9 bases between the two germline ends. CDR3 sequence reads: CASSLSGLTEAFF. CDR3 in DNA: TGTGCCAGCAGCTTATCCGGGCTAACTGAAGCTTTCTTT. The whole variable domain, remainder taken from reference TRBV7-9 and TRBJ1-1, is DTGVSQNPRHKITKRGQNVTFRCDPISEHNRLYWYRQTLGQGPEFLTYFQNEAQLEKSRLLSDRFSAERPKGSFSTLEIQRTEQGDSAMYLCASSLSGLTEAFFGQGTRLTVV.

This chain's CDR3 is CASSQPTCGDRPHTNTEAFF. The CDR3 bases are TGCGCCAGCAGTCAGCCCACCTGTGGGGATCGCCCTCATACGAACACTGAAGCTTTCTTT. The chain carries TRBV23-1 and TRBJ1-1; D gene uncertain. TRBV23-1 counts as an open reading frame of uncertain function. This CDR3 comprises 20 residues. Trimming pared 3 bases from V and 1 base from J, leaving 27 bases between.

The J gene is TRBJ1-6, the V gene TRBV3-1 (or the pseudogene TRBV3-2); no clear D. The CDR3 covers 13 residues. Germline V lookup: CDR1 LGHDT, CDR2 YNNKEL (reference sequence). V lost 5 bases, J lost 9 bases, and 11 bases lay in between. DNA of the CDR3: TGTGCCAGCAGCTCTGGGTTATTTTCACCCCTCCACTTT. Its protein is CASSSGLFSPLHF.

The sample holds one count of this clone. J is TRBJ1-5 and V is TRBV10-3; 9 bases agree with TRBD1. With V trimmed by 4 bases and J by 0 bases, 4 bases remained unmatched. Germline V gene sequence: CDR1 ENHRY, CDR2 SYGVKD. The CDR3 consists of 16 residues. The CDR3 loop is CAISAGQGSSNQPQHF. CDR3 nucleotide sequence: TGTGCCATCAGTGCGGGACAGGGTTCTAGCAATCAGCCCCAGCATTTT.

This chain connects TRBV28 to TRBJ2-1; 8 bases fit TRBD2. Losses at the gene ends were 7 bases for V and 6 bases for J; bases not matched to a gene: 14. CDR1 and CDR2 (germline): MDHEN, SYDVKM. CDR3 length equals 16 residues. CDR3 nucleotides: TGTGCCAGCACCGTAGGGGGGCGACTAGCGATCAATGAGCAGTTCTTC. Translation: CASTVGGRLAINEQFF.

This clone was observed once. This sequence joins TRBV14 and TRBJ1-6; D gene uncertain. The CDR3 has 12 residues. The germline V and J ends were trimmed by 4 bases and 10 bases, with 8 bases remaining between them. Germline loops: CDR1 SGHDN, CDR2 FVKESK. The DNA for the CDR3 is TGTGCCAGCAGCCTAGACTGGTCACCCCTCCACTTT. It yields the protein CASSLDWSPLHF.

The chain links TRBV19 to TRBJ1-5; D might be TRBD1 (5 bases). The CDR3 has 14 residues. V dropped 7 bases and J dropped 7 bases, with 17 bases sitting between them. Germline V gene lookup returns CDR1 LNHDA and CDR2 SQIVND (reference sequence). The CDR3 DNA is TGTGCCAGTACCGACTATGGAAGGGGACAGCCCCAGCATTTT. It specifies CASTDYGRGQPQHF.

J is TRBJ1-5 and V is TRBV10-1; 9 nucleotides align to TRBD1. V trimming: 4 bases; J trimming: 2 bases; junction bases outside the gene matches: 6. Per germline, CDR1 WNHNN and CDR2 SYGVQD (reference sequence). This CDR3 comprises 16 residues. This chain's CDR3 is CASSVPRTGGNQPQHF. As DNA, the CDR3 is TGCGCCAGCAGTGTCCCCAGGACAGGGGGCAATCAGCCCCAGCATTTT.

The chain joins TRBV10-2 to TRBJ1-5; 7 bases agree with TRBD1. The CDR3 totals 15 residues. Germline CDR1 reads WSHSY; CDR2 reads SAAADI. Trimming removed 6 bases from V and 4 bases from J; junction bases left unmatched: 9. The CDR3 DNA follows: TGCGCCAGCAGCCCCCTGACAGGGAGAAATCAGCCCCAGCATTTT. Translated: CASSPLTGRNQPQHF.

V is TRBV20-1 and J is TRBJ2-1; perhaps TRBD1 as D (5 bases). Germline V lookup: CDR1 DFQATT, CDR2 SNEGSKA (reference sequence). The CDR3 runs 10 residues. V lost 4 bases to trimming and J lost 9 bases, with 7 bases between them. CDR3 region: CSATRGEQFF. The CDR3 DNA reads as TGCAGTGCTACAAGGGGTGAGCAGTTCTTC.

The rearrangement joins TRBV7-2 to TRBJ1-2; 9 positions agree with TRBD1. CDR1 and CDR2 from the germline V gene are SGHTA and FQGNSA. This CDR3 comprises 16 residues. Unmatched junction bases numbered 10, after V lost 5 bases and J lost 3 bases. The CDR3 DNA reads TGTGCCAGCAGCCTTCCTTCCGGGACAGGGTACTATGGCTACACCTTC. Translated: CASSLPSGTGYYGYTF.

The chain uses TRBV28 and TRBJ2-7; 11 bases match TRBD2. Germline CDR1 MDHEN, CDR2 SYDVKM. The CDR3 has 15 residues. The V gene end was trimmed by 6 bases and the J gene end by 0 bases; junction bases not matched to a gene: 4. The CDR3 sequence: CASSELAGVSYEQYF. DNA of the CDR3: TGTGCCAGCAGCGAACTAGCGGGAGTCTCCTACGAGCAGTACTTC. The variable domain in full, with the rest retrieved from reference TRBV28 and TRBJ2-7, is DVKVTQSSRYLVKRTGEKVFLECVQDMDHENMFWYRQDPGLGLRLIYFSYDVKMKEKGDIPEGYSVSREKKERFSLILESASTNQTSMYLCASSELAGVSYEQYFGPGTRLTVT.

The gene calls are TRBV27 and TRBJ1-5; D remains unclear. This CDR3 is 13 amino acids long. The germline gives CDR1 MNHEY, CDR2 SMNVEV (reference sequence). V was clipped by 5 bases and J by 1 base, with 6 bases between them. CDR3 sequence (DNA): TGTGCCAGCAGTCCGCAGAGCAATCAGCCCCAGCATTTT. Its protein product is CASSPQSNQPQHF.

The chain recombines TRBV6-2 or TRBV6-3 with TRBJ2-1; TRBD2 matches 16 bases. The CDR3 is 17 residues long. The trim removed 6 bases at V and 4 bases at J, leaving 6 bases unmatched. Germline V gives CDR1 MNHEY, CDR2 SVGEGT. The CDR3, as DNA: TGTGCCAGCAGCCCGGGACTAGCGGGAGGGTTTTACAATGAGCAGTTCTTC. It encodes CASSPGLAGGFYNEQFF.

The chain joins TRBV13 to TRBJ1-5; TRBD1 might be the D (5 bases). This CDR3 is built from 13 residues. The germline CDR1 and CDR2 sequences are PRHDT and FYEKMQ (reference sequence). Trimming stripped 0 bases from V and 7 bases from J, with 7 bases between. The CDR3 loop reads CASSLGWGQPQHF. Here the CDR3 DNA reads TGTGCCAGCAGCTTAGGCTGGGGGCAGCCCCAGCATTTT.

The rearrangement uses TRBV10-3 and TRBJ1-5, with TRBD1 as a possible D gene (6 bases). Looked up from germline, CDR1 is ENHRY and CDR2 is SYGVKD. The CDR3 consists of 16 residues. The germline V and J ends were trimmed by 4 bases and 0 bases, with 13 bases remaining between them. In DNA form, the CDR3 reads TGTGCCATCAGTGCGGGGGGCGGGAATAGCAATCAGCCCCAGCATTTT. Amino acid sequence: CAISAGGGNSNQPQHF.

This chain joins TRBV7-8 and TRBJ1-2; the D is unclear. The ends were cut back, 0 bases at V and 6 bases at J, with 11 bases in the middle. The germline V gene encodes CDR1 SGHVS and CDR2 FQNEAQ. The CDR3 is 14 residues long. CDR3 DNA sequence: TGTGCCAGCAGCTTAGCGGGGAGGGTTGATGGCTACACCTTC. Translation: CASSLAGRVDGYTF. Variable domain in full (rest from reference TRBV7-8 and TRBJ1-2): GAGVSQSPRYKVAKRGQDVALRCDPISGHVSLFWYQQALGQGPEFLTYFQNEAQLDKSGLPSDRFFAERPEGSVSTLKIQRTQQEDSAVYLCASSLAGRVDGYTFGSGTRLTVV.

The chain combines TRBV28 with TRBJ1-2; D uncertain. The ends were cut back, 5 bases at V and 4 bases at J, with 14 bases in the middle. Germline V gene sequence: CDR1 MDHEN, CDR2 SYDVKM. The CDR3 totals 14 residues. CDR3 amino acids: CASSPPGFGYGYTF. CDR3 DNA: TGTGCCAGCAGTCCCCCCGGGTTCGGCTATGGCTACACCTTC.

The rearrangement links TRBV28 to TRBJ1-2, with D maybe TRBD1 (5 bases). CDR3 length equals 13 residues. The germline V gene encodes CDR1 MDHEN and CDR2 SYDVKM. The V and J ends lost 3 bases and 4 bases respectively, with 9 bases between them. In DNA form, the CDR3 reads TGTGCCAGCAGTTTGGCAGGGACCTATGGCTACACCTTC. Translation: CASSLAGTYGYTF.

This clone came up once. The genes are TRBV6-2 or TRBV6-3 and TRBJ2-1; D ambiguous. The CDR3 totals 16 residues. Germline CDR1 reads MNHEY; CDR2 reads SVGEGT. The germline V and J ends were trimmed by 2 bases and 0 bases, with 11 bases remaining between them. The CDR3 region has the DNA TGTGCCAGCAGTTACAGGCAGGTGGGCTCCTACAATGAGCAGTTCTTC. This translates into CASSYRQVGSYNEQFF.

This chain links TRBV10-3 with TRBJ1-3, with D maybe TRBD1 (5 bases). CDR1 and CDR2 (germline): ENHRY, SYGVKD. The CDR3 sequence is 14 residues long. Trimming cost V 7 bases and J 2 bases, with 12 bases left between them. The CDR3 region has the DNA TGTGCCATCACGGGACGACAAGCTGGAAACACCATATATTTT. This encodes CAITGRQAGNTIYF.

V gene TRBV29-1 combines with J gene TRBJ1-2; D is possibly TRBD1 (6 bases). Germline V gives CDR1 SQVTM, CDR2 ANQGSEA. The CDR3 loop spans 11 amino acids. V was trimmed by 6 bases and J by 4 bases, leaving 9 bases between them. This CDR3 is CSVDRLYGYTF. Written as DNA, the CDR3 is TGCAGCGTCGACAGGCTCTATGGCTACACCTTC.

This clone was recorded once. The genes are TRBV5-1 and TRBJ2-1; 7 nucleotides agree with TRBD1. The CDR3 length is 14 residues. The germline gives CDR1 SGHRS, CDR2 YFSETQ. With 4 bases clipped from V and 7 bases from J, the junction kept 8 bases outside the gene matches. DNA for the CDR3: TGCGCCAGCAGCAACCGGGGACAGATTAATGAGCAGTTCTTC. This translates into CASSNRGQINEQFF.